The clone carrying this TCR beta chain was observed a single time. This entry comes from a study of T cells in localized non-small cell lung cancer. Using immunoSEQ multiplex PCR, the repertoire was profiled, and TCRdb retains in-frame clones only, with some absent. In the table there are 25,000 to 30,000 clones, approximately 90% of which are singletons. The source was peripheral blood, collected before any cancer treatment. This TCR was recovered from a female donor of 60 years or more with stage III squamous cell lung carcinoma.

The CDR3 DNA follows: TGTGCCAGCAGCTCCCCCCGGGGGCTAAATCAGAACACTGAAGCTTTCTTT. Encoded protein: CASSSPRGLNQNTEAFF. The chain recombines TRBV28 with TRBJ1-1; tentative D call: TRBD1 (6 bases). CDR3 length: 17 residues. Germline loops: CDR1 MDHEN, CDR2 SYDVKM. Trimming took 6 bases from V and 1 from J, leaving 21 bases between them.